One and the same sample provided the 23 T cell receptor beta chains below, sequenced in a study of T cell repertoires in cytomegalovirus infection. TCRdb recomputed calls from the reads with MiXCR, one row per CDR3 protein. The sample contains nearly 650,000 distinct CDR3 sequences, 20% to 30% of which appear only once. Sequenced sample: CD8+ T cells from PBMCs. The receptors derive from a human donor in good health (CMV status not recorded). Some clones in this sample may be carry-over from other donors' samples.

V is TRBV29-1 and J is TRBJ2-7, with D unresolved. Per germline, CDR1 SQVTM and CDR2 ANQGSEA. Trimming cost V 7 bases and J 0 bases, with 16 bases left between them. CDR3 length equals 14 residues. The CDR3 reads CSAGLRGSSYEQYF. In DNA form, the CDR3 reads TGCAGCGCTGGGCTACGCGGAAGCTCCTACGAGCAGTACTTC.

This clonotype was detected a few times. The chain is built from TRBV2 and TRBJ2-3, with D possibly being TRBD2 (6 bases). V was pared by 11 bases and J by 0 bases, with 18 bases between. Looked up from germline, CDR1 is SNHLY and CDR2 is FYNNEI. The CDR3 loop spans 15 amino acids. This CDR3 reads CAETAGGTSTDTQYF. The DNA of the CDR3 is TGTGCCGAAACCGCAGGAGGGACTAGCACAGATACGCAGTATTTT.

This clonotype showed up many times. The chain uses TRBV28 and TRBJ2-3; 7 bases line up with TRBD2. CDR3 length equals 15 residues. CDR1 MDHEN and CDR2 SYDVKM come from the germline V gene. The V and J ends lost 4 bases and 5 bases, in that order; junction bases with no gene match: 9. The CDR3: CASSSRESGEDTQYF. The DNA of the CDR3 is TGTGCCAGCAGTTCCCGGGAAAGCGGGGAAGATACGCAGTATTTT.

The chain has TRBV5-6 and TRBJ2-2, with unresolved D. This CDR3 region has 14 residues. V was trimmed by 0 bases and J by 6 bases, leaving 9 bases between them. Germline V gene lookup returns CDR1 SGHDT and CDR2 YYEEEE. The CDR3 DNA reads TGTGCCAGCAGCTTGGTAGATTCACCCGGGGAGCTGTTTTTT. Translating it yields CASSLVDSPGELFF.

This chain connects TRBV28 to TRBJ2-5; D tentatively reads TRBD1 or TRBD2 (5 bases each). V lost 7 bases to trimming and J lost 5 bases, with 17 bases between them. CDR3 length: 14 amino acids. Germline CDR1 and CDR2: MDHEN and SYDVKM. Here the CDR3 reads CASTFTLEGETQYF. Written as DNA, the CDR3 is TGTGCCAGCACCTTTACCCTCGAGGGGGAGACCCAGTACTTC.

The V gene is TRBV6-2 or TRBV6-3, the J gene TRBJ2-2; 10 bases match TRBD2. Losses at the gene ends were 0 bases for V and 0 bases for J; bases not matched to a gene: 7. CDR3 length equals 19 residues. Germline values: CDR1 MNHEY, CDR2 SVGEGT. CDR3 in DNA: TGTGCCAGCAGTTACTCTTCAATAGCGGGGGGCCCGAACACCGGGGAGCTGTTTTTT. It specifies CASSYSSIAGGPNTGELFF.

This clonotype was counted between two and nine times. The chain combines TRBV12-3 or TRBV12-4 with TRBJ2-2; the match to TRBD2 covers 10 bases. V lost 6 bases to trimming and J lost 3 bases; unmatched junction nucleotides: 4. CDR3 size: 15 residues. CDR3 amino acids: CASRVAGGYTGELFF. The CDR3 DNA reads TGTGCCAGCAGAGTAGCGGGGGGATACACCGGGGAGCTGTTTTTT.

The V and J genes are TRBV7-9 and TRBJ2-7; TRBD1 aligns across 11 bases. Germline V gene lookup returns CDR1 SEHNR and CDR2 FQNEAQ (reference sequence). The J segment lost 6 bases and the V segment lost 1 base, leaving 8 bases of the junction unmatched. CDR3 length: 16 residues. CDR3 amino acids: CASSLEDRGRPGEQYF. The CDR3 DNA follows: TGTGCCAGCAGCTTAGAGGACAGGGGGCGCCCCGGCGAGCAGTACTTC. Using reference TRBV7-9 and TRBJ2-7 for the parts outside the CDR3, the full variable domain is DTGVSQNPRHKITKRGQNVTFRCDPISEHNRLYWYRQTLGQGPEFLTYFQNEAQLEKSRLLSDRFSAERPKGSFSTLEIQRTEQGDSAMYLCASSLEDRGRPGEQYFGPGTRLTVT.

Concerning this clonotype itself: The junction shows a germline mismatch at one end, possibly a read error. J is TRBJ2-3 and V is TRBV20-1; maybe TRBD2 (5 bases). The CDR3 spans 14 residues. Per germline, CDR1 DFQATT and CDR2 SNEGSKA (reference sequence). The CDR3 sequence is CRARGSYRTDTQYF. The CDR3 DNA is TGCCGTGCTCGAGGGTCTTACCGCACAGATACGCAGTATTTT.

Concerning this clonotype itself: With a much larger clone just one base away, this may be a read error. The genes are TRBV7-8 and TRBJ1-1; D is unclear. Germline CDR1 is SGHVS and CDR2 is FQNEAQ. This CDR3 spans 15 amino acids. Trimming left V 4 bases short and J 7 bases short, with 19 bases between. CDR3 residues: CASSSSEPRLVEAFF. DNA for the CDR3: TGTGCCAGCAGCTCAAGCGAACCCCGCTTAGTTGAAGCTTTCTTT.

The sample holds a few counts of this clonotype. The gene calls are TRBV7-9 and TRBJ1-1, with D uncertain. Germline V gives CDR1 SEHNR, CDR2 FQNEAQ (reference sequence). The CDR3 runs to 12 residues. V lost 5 bases and J lost 11, with 15 bases in between. The CDR3 bases are TGTGCCAGCAGCCTGGCGGCAGGCACCGCTTTCTTT. It codes for CASSLAAGTAFF.

There are many counts of this clonotype. The junction departs from germline at one end; a sequencing error may be responsible. DNA of the CDR3: TGTGCCAGCAGCTTAATGGGTCAGGCCGAGGTCTTC. This translates into CASSLMGQAEVF. This chain connects TRBV7-2 to TRBJ2-1; D not resolved. The length of the CDR3 is 12 residues. The germline V gene has CDR1 SGHTA and CDR2 FQGNSA.

In the case of this clonotype: Germline is not matched at one junction end, which may reflect a read error. J is TRBJ2-1 and V is TRBV3-1, with 14 positions matching TRBD2. The CDR3 spans 17 residues. Germline V gene sequence: CDR1 LGHDT, CDR2 YNNKEL (reference sequence). The CDR3 reads CTSRGTSGGHPYNEQFF. The CDR3 bases are TGTACCAGCAGAGGGACTAGCGGGGGACACCCCTACAATGAGCAGTTCTTC.

This clonotype was recorded at least ten times. One junction end does not reproduce the germline sequence, and a read error may be involved. V usage is TRBV7-6 and J usage is TRBJ2-1; tentative D call: TRBD2 (6 bases). Germline assignment: CDR1 SGHVS and CDR2 FNYEAQ. The CDR3 sequence is 17 residues long. The CDR3 spells CASSPGAGPSSYNEQFF. The CDR3 coding sequence is TGTGCTAGCAGCCCTGGGGCGGGGCCCAGCTCCTACAATGAGCAGTTCTTC.

The chain is built from TRBV20-1 and TRBJ2-1, with 11 positions matching TRBD2. This CDR3 is built from 14 residues. In germline, CDR1 is DFQATT, CDR2 SNEGSKA (reference sequence). With V trimmed by 4 bases and J by 4 bases, 3 bases remained unmatched. CDR3 sequence (DNA): TGCAGTGCTACACTAGCGGGGGTTTACAATGAGCAGTTCTTC. This codes for CSATLAGVYNEQFF.

This clonotype has just a few counts. The J gene is TRBJ2-5, the V gene TRBV28, with D perhaps TRBD1 (7 bases). The V end was cut by 2 bases, the J end by 2 bases, with 12 bases between. CDR3 length equals 15 residues. Germline loops: CDR1 MDHEN, CDR2 SYDVKM. CDR3 DNA sequence: TGTGCCAGCAGTTTAGTGCAGGGGGGACAAGAGACCCAGTACTTC. Its translation is CASSLVQGGQETQYF.

This clonotype turned up a few times. This sequence joins TRBV7-3 and TRBJ2-6, with D unclear. Germline V gene lookup returns CDR1 SGHTA and CDR2 FQGTGA. Trimming stripped 2 bases from V and 0 bases from J, with 8 bases between. The length of the CDR3 is 16 residues. CDR3 DNA sequence: TGTGCCAGCAGCTTACTGACGGTCTCTGGGGCCAACGTCCTGACTTTC. Translating gives CASSLLTVSGANVLTF.

As to this clonotype: A single base separates this from a much larger clone, so it may be a read error. The chain joins TRBV28 to TRBJ2-5, with D possibly matching TRBD2 (5 bases). This CDR3 is built from 15 residues. CDR1 is MDHEN and CDR2 is SYDVKM in the germline V gene. In DNA form, the CDR3 reads TGTGTCAGCAGTTGGGAACTAGATGGAGCAGAGACCCAGTACTTC. It codes for CVSSWELDGAETQYF.

This clonotype was found a few times. V usage is TRBV2 and J usage is TRBJ2-5; TRBD1 or TRBD2 may be the D gene (5 bases each). CDR1 is SNHLY, CDR2 FYNNEI, per germline. This CDR3 contains 15 residues. V lost 3 bases, J lost 1 base, and 12 bases lay in between. CDR3 sequence reads: CASSELRGGQETQYF. The CDR3 nucleotides are TGTGCCAGCAGTGAGTTGCGTGGGGGCCAAGAGACCCAGTACTTC.

The chain employs TRBV27 and TRBJ2-2; the D gene is possibly TRBD1 (6 bases). This CDR3 contains 14 residues. Trimming removed 2 bases at V and 4 bases at J, with 8 bases between. Germline CDR1 and CDR2: MNHEY and SMNVEV (reference sequence). The CDR3 nucleotides are TGTGCCAGCAGTTTACCGACAGGCACCGGGGAGCTGTTTTTT. Its protein product is CASSLPTGTGELFF.

A word on this clonotype: With a much larger clone just one base away, this may be a read error. The CDR3 is CSSSFTSEGDTQYF. In nucleotides, the CDR3 is TGTTCCAGCAGCTTCACTAGCGAAGGGGATACGCAGTATTTT. The rearrangement joins TRBV7-6 to TRBJ2-3; 7 bases align to TRBD2. CDR1 is SGHVS and CDR2 is FNYEAQ in the germline V gene. The CDR3 has 14 amino acids.

The gene calls are TRBV10-2 and TRBJ2-1; D remains unclear. The length of the CDR3 is 14 residues. V dropped 2 bases and J dropped 8 bases, with 13 bases sitting between them. CDR1 WSHSY and CDR2 SAAADI come from the germline V gene. CDR3 nucleotides: TGCGCCAGCAGTGAGCAATTGGTTATCCATGAGCAGTTCTTC. Translation gives CASSEQLVIHEQFF.

The chain uses TRBV20-1 and TRBJ2-5; D perhaps matches TRBD2 (6 bases). V lost 3 bases and J lost 0, with 14 bases in between. The germline V gene has CDR1 DFQATT and CDR2 SNEGSKA (reference sequence). The CDR3 totals 15 residues. The CDR3 region is CSARNLRDYQETQYF. The CDR3 coding sequence is TGCAGTGCTAGGAATCTGCGGGACTACCAAGAGACCCAGTACTTC.